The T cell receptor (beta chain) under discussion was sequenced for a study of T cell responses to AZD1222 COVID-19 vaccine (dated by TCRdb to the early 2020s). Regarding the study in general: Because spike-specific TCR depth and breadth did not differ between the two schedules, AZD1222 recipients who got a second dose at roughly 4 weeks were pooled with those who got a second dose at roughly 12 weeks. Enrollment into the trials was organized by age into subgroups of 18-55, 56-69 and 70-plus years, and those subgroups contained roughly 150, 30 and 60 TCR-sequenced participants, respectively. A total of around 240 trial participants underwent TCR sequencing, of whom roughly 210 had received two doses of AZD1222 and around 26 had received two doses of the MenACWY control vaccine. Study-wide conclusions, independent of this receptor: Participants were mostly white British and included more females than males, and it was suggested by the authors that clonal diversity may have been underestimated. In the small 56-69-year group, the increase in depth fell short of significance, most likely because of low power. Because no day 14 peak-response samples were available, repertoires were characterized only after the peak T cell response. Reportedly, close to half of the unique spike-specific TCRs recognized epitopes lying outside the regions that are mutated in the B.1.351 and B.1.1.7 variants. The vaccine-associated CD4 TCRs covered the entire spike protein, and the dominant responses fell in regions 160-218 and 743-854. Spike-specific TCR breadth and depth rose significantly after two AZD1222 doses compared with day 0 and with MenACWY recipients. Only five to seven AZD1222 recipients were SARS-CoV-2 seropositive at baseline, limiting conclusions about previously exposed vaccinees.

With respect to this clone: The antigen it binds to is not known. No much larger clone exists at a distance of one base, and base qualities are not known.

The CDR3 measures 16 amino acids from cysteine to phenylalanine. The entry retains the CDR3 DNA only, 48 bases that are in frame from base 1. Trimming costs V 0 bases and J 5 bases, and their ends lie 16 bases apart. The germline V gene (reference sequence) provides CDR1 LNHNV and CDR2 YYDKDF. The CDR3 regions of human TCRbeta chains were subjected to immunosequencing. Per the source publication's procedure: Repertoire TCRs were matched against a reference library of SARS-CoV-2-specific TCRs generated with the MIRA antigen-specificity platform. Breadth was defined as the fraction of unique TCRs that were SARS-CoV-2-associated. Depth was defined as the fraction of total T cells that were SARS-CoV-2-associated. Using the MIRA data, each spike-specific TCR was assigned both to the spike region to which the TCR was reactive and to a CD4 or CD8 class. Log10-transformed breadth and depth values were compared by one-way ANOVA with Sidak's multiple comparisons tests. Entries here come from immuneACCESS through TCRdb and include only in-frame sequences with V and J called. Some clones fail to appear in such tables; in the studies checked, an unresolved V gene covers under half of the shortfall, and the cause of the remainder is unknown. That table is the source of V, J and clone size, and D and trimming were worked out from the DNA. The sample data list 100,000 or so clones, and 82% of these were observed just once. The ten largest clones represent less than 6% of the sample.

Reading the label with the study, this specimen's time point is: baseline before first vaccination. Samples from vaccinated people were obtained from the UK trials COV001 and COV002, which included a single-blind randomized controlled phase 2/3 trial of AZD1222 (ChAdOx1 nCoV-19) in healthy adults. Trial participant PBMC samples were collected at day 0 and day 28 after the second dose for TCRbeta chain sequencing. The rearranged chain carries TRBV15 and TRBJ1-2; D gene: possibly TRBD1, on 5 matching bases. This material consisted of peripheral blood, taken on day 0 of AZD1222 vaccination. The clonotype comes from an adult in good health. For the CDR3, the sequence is CATSREPADTPYGYTF. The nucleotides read TGTGCCACCAGCAGAGAGCCAGCGGACACCCCTTATGGCTACACCTTC.